These 26 T cell receptor beta chains originate from one sample sequenced in a study of T cells in women clearing cervical HPV infection. The method was immunoSEQ multiplex PCR; TCRdb's version includes in-frame clones alone and lacks a portion of them. The data show about 14,000 clones, and the top ten clones hold less than 25%. Source material: blood buffy coat. Receptors originate from a woman aged 18-69 years with a cervical HPV16 infection that either progressed to CIN3+ or cleared (not recorded which).

Details on this clone: The CDR3 goes on 3 residues after the read ends, and that part is filled in from the germline J gene. V gene TRBV5-6 combines with J gene TRBJ2-7, with 7 bases fitting TRBD1. With V trimmed by 5 bases and J by 5 bases, 4 bases remained unmatched. Germline CDR1 is SGHDT and CDR2 is YYEEEE. This CDR3 spans 12 amino acids. Partial CDR3 DNA: TGTGCCAGCAGGTATCAGGGGGACGAG. It encodes CASRYQGDE. The CDR3 reads in full as CASRYQGDEQYF.

Of note for this clone: With the read ending 3 residues before the CDR3 end, the germline J gene is used to fill in that end. This chain uses TRBV19 with TRBJ1-2; D unclear. Germline CDR1 LNHDA, CDR2 SQIVND (reference sequence). The CDR3 runs 15 residues. This CDR3 is CASSTEQDSRYDYTF. The sequenced CDR3 bases are TGTGCCAGTAGTACCGAGCAAGACTCCCGTTACGAC.

Regarding this clone: The sequenced fragment ends 3 residues before the CDR3 boundary, so the rest is inferred from the germline J gene. The rearrangement uses TRBV11-3 and TRBJ2-3; 7 positions match TRBD1. Germline loops: CDR1 SGHNT, CDR2 YENEEA. This CDR3 has 14 amino acids. The sequenced CDR3 bases are TGTGCCAGCAGTCCCGGACAGGACCAAGAGACG. Residues: CASSPGQDQET. The full-length CDR3 reads as CASSPGQDQETQYF.

As to this clone: The read gets to within 3 residues of the CDR3 end, and the germline J gene fills in the rest. The J gene is TRBJ2-3, the V gene TRBV6-1, with TRBD1 matching over 8 bases. V lost 1 base and J lost 0; bases outside the gene matches: 3. The CDR3 has 16 amino acids. Germline V gives CDR1 MNHNS, CDR2 SASEGT. CDR3 bases read: TGTGCCAGCAGTGAAGGGGACAGGAGAAGCACAGATACG. Its translation is CASSEGDRRSTDT. The CDR3 reads in full as CASSEGDRRSTDTQYF.

With regard to this clone: The DNA ends 3 residues before the CDR3 does, and the rest of the CDR3 is filled in from the germline J gene. The rearrangement uses TRBV7-9 and TRBJ1-2, with 8 bases lining up with TRBD1. The CDR3 runs to 15 residues. The germline gives CDR1 SEHNR, CDR2 FQNEAQ (reference sequence). The CDR3 sequence is CASSLWTGISYEYTF. CDR3 DNA (partial): TGTGCCAGCAGCTTATGGACAGGGATCTCCTACGAA.

Comments on this clone: The observed sequence ends 3 residues before the CDR3 terminus, with the missing tail filled in from the germline J gene. The V gene is TRBV30, the J gene TRBJ2-3, with 7 bases matching TRBD1. The CDR3 is 15 amino acids. The germline gives CDR1 GTSNPN, CDR2 SVGIG (reference sequence). The CDR3 sequence is CAWSVSTGTQETQYF. The sequenced part of the CDR3 DNA is TGTGCCTGGAGTGTATCGACAGGGACCCAAGAGACG.

Notes on this clone: With the read ending 3 residues before the CDR3 end, the germline J gene is used to fill in that end. This chain joins TRBV5-1 and TRBJ1-1; 8 nucleotides align to TRBD1. Unmatched junction bases numbered 9, after V lost 4 bases and J lost 1 base. The CDR3 consists of 16 residues. The germline V gene encodes CDR1 SGHRS and CDR2 YFSETQ. The sequenced CDR3 bases are TGCGCCAGCAGCGATGCAGGGGGCAGGGGGAACACTGAA. It codes for CASSDAGGRGNTE. Given in full, the CDR3 is CASSDAGGRGNTEAFF.

Comments on this clone: The read halts 3 residues ahead of the CDR3 end, with the missing end drawn from the germline J gene. This chain connects TRBV5-4 to TRBJ1-4, with 7 bases lining up with TRBD1. Germline CDR1 SGHNT, CDR2 YYREEE (reference sequence). The CDR3 totals 15 residues. The ends lost 4 bases at V and 0 bases at J; junction bases unmatched: 3. CDR3 bases read: TGTGCCAGCAGCGACAGGGACACAACTAATGAAAAA. Amino acids: CASSDRDTTNEK. From start to end, the CDR3 is CASSDRDTTNEKLFF.

In the case of this clone: The CDR3 end lies 3 residues beyond the end of the read and is filled in from the germline J gene. The chain uses TRBV18 and TRBJ2-3; no firm D call. CDR3 length equals 13 residues. The germline gives CDR1 KGHSH, CDR2 LQKENI. CDR3 DNA, as far as it was read: TGTGCCAGCTCAGACCTTAGCAATCAGCCG. Protein: CASSDLSNQP. The whole CDR3 protein is CASSDLSNQPQYF.

For this clone: The CDR3 end is not reached by the read, which stops 3 residues before it; the germline J gene fills it in. This sequence joins TRBV19 and TRBJ1-1; D uncertain. CDR3 length equals 15 residues. Germline CDR1 and CDR2: LNHDA and SQIVND (reference sequence). The DNA read from the CDR3 is TGTGCCAGTAGTATAGGATCGGGTGGCGAAAACATT. Translation: CASSIGSGGENI. In full, the CDR3 reads CASSIGSGGENIAFF.

Points on this clone: The read comes to an end 3 residues before the CDR3 does, leaving the germline J gene to fill in the end. The V and J genes are TRBV18 and TRBJ1-1, with 9 bases identical to TRBD1. The germline V gene has CDR1 KGHSH and CDR2 LQKENI. The CDR3 extends over 14 amino acids. V gave up 6 bases and J gave up 5 bases; unmatched junction bases: 7. This CDR3 reads CASSPVTGGTEAFF. The part of the CDR3 DNA that was read is TGTGCCAGCTCTCCAGTGACAGGGGGAACTGAA. The full variable domain, in which reference TRBV18 and TRBJ1-1 provide the parts outside the CDR3, is NAGVMQNPRHLVRRRGQEARLRCSPMKGHSHVYWYRQLPEEGLKFMVYLQKENIIDESGMPKERFSAEFPKEGPSILRIQQVVRGDSAAYFCASSPVTGGTEAFFGQGTRLTVV.

A note on this clone: The DNA ends 3 residues before the CDR3 does, and the rest of the CDR3 is filled in from the germline J gene. The gene calls are TRBV7-9 and TRBJ1-2; D gene uncertain. The CDR3 runs to 14 residues. CDR1 is SEHNR, CDR2 FQNEAQ, per germline (reference sequence). The part of the CDR3 DNA that was read is TGTGCCAGCAGCTTAGAATCATTTTCCTACGAC. Protein: CASSLESFSYD. The entire CDR3 sequence reads CASSLESFSYDYTF. The full variable domain, with the rest looked up from reference TRBV7-9 and TRBJ1-2, is DTGVSQNPRHKITKRGQNVTFRCDPISEHNRLYWYRQTLGQGPEFLTYFQNEAQLEKSRLLSDRFSAERPKGSFSTLEIQRTEQGDSAMYLCASSLESFSYDYTFGSGTRLTVV.

A note on this clone: The missing CDR3 end, 3 residues past where the read stops, is filled in from the germline J gene. This rearrangement joins TRBV12-3 or TRBV12-4 to TRBJ2-7, with 9 bases that match TRBD1. The CDR3 spans 14 residues. After removal of 3 bases from V and 3 bases from J, the junction contained 3 bases not matched to a gene. Incomplete CDR3 DNA: TGTGCCAGCAGTTTCCGGGACAGGGTCTACGAG. Its protein is CASSFRDRVYE. The whole CDR3 protein is CASSFRDRVYEQYF.

About this clone: Read coverage stops 3 residues before the CDR3 terminus; the germline J gene supplies the remainder. The gene calls are TRBV20-1 and TRBJ2-1; a weak D match, TRBD1 (5 bases). Germline V gives CDR1 DFQATT, CDR2 SNEGSKA (reference sequence). The CDR3 consists of 15 residues. V lost 6 bases and J 4 bases, leaving 19 bases between the germline ends. The CDR3 is CSALPEVAGYNEQFF. CDR3 bases read: TGCAGTGCCCTCCCTGAAGTAGCAGGGTACAATGAG.

CDR3 sequence reads: CASSPVGASYEQYF. CDR3 DNA (partial): TGTGCCAGCTCACCGGTAGGGGCCTCCTACGAG. The V and J genes are TRBV18 and TRBJ2-7; the D gene is possibly TRBD1 (5 bases). The DNA ends 3 residues before the CDR3 does, and the rest of the CDR3 is filled in from the germline J gene. Germline CDR1 is KGHSH and CDR2 is LQKENI. V lost 3 bases and J 0 bases, leaving 9 bases between the germline ends. This CDR3 region has 14 residues.

About this clone: The read stops 3 residues short of the end of the CDR3; the missing end is completed from the germline J gene. V is TRBV7-8 and J is TRBJ2-1; no firm D call. Trimming stripped 3 bases from V and 5 bases from J, with 8 bases between. The germline CDR1 and CDR2 sequences are SGHVS and FQNEAQ. The CDR3 consists of 13 residues. Incomplete CDR3 DNA: TGTGCCAGCAGCTTTCAGGCACACAATGAG. Its protein is CASSFQAHNE. The whole CDR3 region reads CASSFQAHNEQFF. Filled out from reference TRBV7-8 and TRBJ2-1, the complete variable domain reads GAGVSQSPRYKVAKRGQDVALRCDPISGHVSLFWYQQALGQGPEFLTYFQNEAQLDKSGLPSDRFFAERPEGSVSTLKIQRTQQEDSAVYLCASSFQAHNEQFFGPGTRLTVL.

Notes on this clone: The read terminates 3 residues before the CDR3 end, so the remaining end is supplied by the germline J gene. This chain joins TRBV19 and TRBJ2-3; 11 positions match TRBD2. Germline trimming cut 9 bases from V and 1 base from J; bases unmatched to any gene: 6. Germline V gene lookup returns CDR1 LNHDA and CDR2 SQIVND (reference sequence). The CDR3 runs 15 residues. The CDR3 DNA, read in part, is TGTGCCAGCAGAACACTAGCGGGGGGCACAGATACG. Protein: CASRTLAGGTDT. The complete CDR3 protein is CASRTLAGGTDTQYF.

Comment on this clone: The read comes to an end 3 residues before the CDR3 does, leaving the germline J gene to fill in the end. The sample contains more than one DNA sequence encoding this CDR3. The gene calls are TRBV5-6 and TRBJ1-3, with D maybe TRBD1 (5 bases). Germline V gene lookup returns CDR1 SGHDT and CDR2 YYEEEE. The V and J ends lost 3 bases and 0 bases respectively, with 10 bases between them. The CDR3 spans 15 residues. The CDR3: CASSSDSFSGNTIYF. CDR3 DNA, as far as it was read: TGTGCCAGCAGCTCTGACAGCTTCTCTGGAAACACC.

This clone is labeled medium-sized based on frequency. The read is 3 residues too short to cover the CDR3 end, so that end is filled in from the germline J gene. This chain joins TRBV5-1 and TRBJ1-2, with a tentative D call TRBD1 (5 bases). Trimming took 0 bases from V and 7 from J, leaving 13 bases between them. Germline V lookup: CDR1 SGHRS, CDR2 YFSETQ. The CDR3 runs 14 residues. Incomplete CDR3 DNA: TGCGCCAGCAGCTTGGACAGGCTTATAGGTGGC. This gives the protein CASSLDRLIGG. The complete CDR3 sequence is CASSLDRLIGGYTF.

Incomplete CDR3 DNA: TGCAGCGTTGGGCTAGCGGGGGGTGGTGAG. Translated, it gives CSVGLAGGGE. The full CDR3 protein reads CSVGLAGGGEQFF. This sequence joins TRBV29-1 and TRBJ2-1; TRBD2 matches at 11 bases. The read finishes 3 residues shy of the CDR3 end, and the germline J gene is used to complete it. This CDR3 contains 13 residues. V dropped 4 bases and J dropped 9; count of bases not matched to a gene: 5. From germline, CDR1 is SQVTM and CDR2 ANQGSEA.

A remark on this clone: The read finishes 3 residues shy of the CDR3 end, and the germline J gene is used to complete it. The chain combines TRBV19 with TRBJ1-2; D perhaps matches TRBD1 (6 bases). CDR1 and CDR2 (germline): LNHDA, SQIVND (reference sequence). This CDR3 region has 15 residues. This CDR3 is CASKIGGAEAYDYTF. CDR3 DNA, as far as it was read: TGTGCCAGTAAAATTGGGGGCGCGGAAGCCTACGAC.

Notes on this clone: Read coverage stops 3 residues before the CDR3 terminus; the germline J gene supplies the remainder. The V and J genes are TRBV10-3 and TRBJ2-2; 7 positions match TRBD2. CDR3 length: 15 amino acids. The germline V gene has CDR1 ENHRY and CDR2 SYGVKD. CDR3 DNA, as far as it was read: TGTGCCATCAGTGAGTCTTCGGGGGGAGGTGAAAAG. It yields the protein CAISESSGGGEK. The full CDR3 protein is CAISESSGGGEKLFF.

Notes on this clone: The read gets to within 3 residues of the CDR3 end, and the germline J gene fills in the rest. The genes are TRBV11-3 and TRBJ2-3; 7 bases align to TRBD2. Germline V lookup: CDR1 SGHNT, CDR2 YENEEA. Losses at the gene ends were 2 bases for V and 4 bases for J; bases not matched to a gene: 3. The length of the CDR3 is 14 residues. CDR3 in amino acids: CASSLMGGADTQYF. CDR3 DNA (partial): TGTGCCAGCAGCTTAATGGGAGGGGCAGATACG. The variable domain in full, completed from reference TRBV11-3 and TRBJ2-3, reads EAGVVQSPRYKIIEKKQPVAFWCNPISGHNTLYWYLQNLGQGPELLIRYENEEAVDDSQLPKDRFSAERLKGVDSTLKIQPAELGDSAVYLCASSLMGGADTQYFGPGTRLTVL.

As concerns this clone: The read comes to an end 3 residues before the CDR3 does, leaving the germline J gene to fill in the end. The chain is built from TRBV30 and TRBJ2-1; D is unclear. The CDR3 totals 10 residues. V lost 7 bases to trimming and J lost 8 bases, with 9 bases between them. Germline V CDR1 and CDR2: GTSNPN, SVGIG (reference sequence). The CDR3 region is CASTRDEQFF. CDR3 DNA (partial): TGTGCCTCGACTCGCGATGAG.

As regards this clone: The read ends 3 residues shy of where the CDR3 ends; the end is completed using the germline J gene. The gene calls are TRBV2 and TRBJ2-5, with TRBD1 matching 8 bases. In germline, CDR1 is SNHLY, CDR2 FYNNEI. Trimming removed 7 bases from V and 4 bases from J; junction bases left unmatched: 5. The CDR3 extends over 13 amino acids. The DNA read from the CDR3 is TGTGCCAGCATCCTGCAGGGGGCAGAGACC. It specifies CASILQGAET. The CDR3 in its entirety is CASILQGAETQYF.

Concerning this clone itself: The sequence runs out 3 residues before the end of the CDR3; the remainder is reconstructed from the germline J gene. The chain joins TRBV2 to TRBJ2-1; D perhaps matches TRBD2 (6 bases). Trimming shortened V by 5 bases and J by 8 bases, and 16 bases separated the two germline ends. Germline CDR1 reads SNHLY; CDR2 reads FYNNEI. The CDR3 length is 14 residues. Incomplete CDR3 DNA: TGTGCCAGCAGTCGGGACTCCATCCGCGATGAG. Translating gives CASSRDSIRDE. The complete CDR3 reads CASSRDSIRDEQFF. Full variable domain (outside the CDR3, taken from reference TRBV2 and TRBJ2-1): EPEVTQTPSHQVTQMGQEVILRCVPISNHLYFYWYRQILGQKVEFLVSFYNNEISEKSEIFDDQFSVERPDGSNFTLKIRSTKLEDSAMYFCASSRDSIRDEQFFGPGTRLTVL.